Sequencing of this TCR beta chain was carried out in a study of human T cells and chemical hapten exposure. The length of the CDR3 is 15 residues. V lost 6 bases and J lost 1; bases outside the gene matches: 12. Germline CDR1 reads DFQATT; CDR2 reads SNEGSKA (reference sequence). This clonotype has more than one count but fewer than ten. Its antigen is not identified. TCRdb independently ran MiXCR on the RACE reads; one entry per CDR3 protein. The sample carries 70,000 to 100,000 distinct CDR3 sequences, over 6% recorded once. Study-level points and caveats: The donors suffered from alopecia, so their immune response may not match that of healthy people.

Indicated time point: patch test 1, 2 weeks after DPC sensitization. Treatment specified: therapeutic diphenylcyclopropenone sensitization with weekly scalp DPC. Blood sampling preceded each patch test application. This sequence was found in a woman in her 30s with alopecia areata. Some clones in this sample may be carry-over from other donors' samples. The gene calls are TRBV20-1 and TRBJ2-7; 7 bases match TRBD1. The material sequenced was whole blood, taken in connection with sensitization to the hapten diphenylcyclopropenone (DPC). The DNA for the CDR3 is TGCAGTGCGAAATACCAGGGGGAAGAGTCCTACGAGCAGTACTTC. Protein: CSAKYQGEESYEQYF.